Shown below are 9 T cell receptor beta chains from a single sample sequenced in a study of shared clonotypes between healthy human individuals. Clones were sequenced by immunoSEQ multiplex PCR, and TCRdb holds only the in-frame ones, with some missing. The top ten clones hold 0.37% of a sample with approximately 2,000,000 clones, about 90% of them seen once. Sequenced: naive CD4+ T cells from PBMCs. Subset given: CD45RA+ positively selected. Receptor source: a man between 18 and 29 years old in good health. Some clones in this sample may be carry-over from other donors' samples.

The chain uses TRBV5-4 and TRBJ1-2; 7 nucleotides match TRBD1. Looked up from germline, CDR1 is SGHNT and CDR2 is YYREEE (reference sequence). The ends lost 3 bases at V and 4 bases at J; junction bases unmatched: 3. The CDR3 is 13 amino acids. Written as DNA, the CDR3 is TGTGCCAGCAGCTCCGACAGGGTCTATGGCTACACCTTC. Protein: CASSSDRVYGYTF.

The J gene is TRBJ2-7, the V gene TRBV7-9, with 13 nucleotides matching TRBD2. Germline V gives CDR1 SEHNR, CDR2 FQNEAQ (reference sequence). J was trimmed by 7 bases and V by 1 base; bases with no gene match: 16. This CDR3 is built from 19 residues. The CDR3 reads CASSLVPIGTSGTRAEQYF. CDR3 DNA sequence: TGTGCCAGCAGCTTAGTACCTATCGGGACTAGCGGGACCCGAGCGGAGCAGTACTTC.

As concerns this clone: This same CDR3 is encoded by further DNA sequences in the sample. The J gene is TRBJ2-2, the V gene TRBV6-5; no clear D. There are 15 residues in the CDR3. Germline V CDR1 and CDR2: MNHEY, SVGAGI. V was pared by 5 bases and J by 0 bases, with 10 bases between. CDR3 sequence: CASSHRGPNTGELFF. CDR3 in DNA: TGTGCCAGCAGTCATAGAGGCCCGAACACCGGGGAGCTGTTTTTT.

The chain uses TRBV11-2 and TRBJ1-1, with D unresolved. Between the trimmed V and J ends, which lost 2 bases and 8 bases, there was a span of 12 bases. The germline CDR1 and CDR2 sequences are SGHAT and FQNNGV. The CDR3 is made up of 13 amino acids. In nucleotides, the CDR3 is TGTGCCAGCAGCTTAACGCCCCAGAGGGAAGCTTTCTTT. Translating it yields CASSLTPQREAFF. Drawing the rest from reference TRBV11-2 and TRBJ1-1, the complete variable domain is EAGVAQSPRYKIIEKRQSVAFWCNPISGHATLYWYQQILGQGPKLLIQFQNNGVVDDSQLPKDRFSAERLKGVDSTLKIQPAKLEDSAVYLCASSLTPQREAFFGQGTRLTVV.

Here the CDR3 reads CASISGDAKNIQYF. The DNA for the CDR3 is TGTGCCAGTATTTCCGGAGACGCCAAAAACATTCAGTACTTC. The rearrangement links TRBV19 to TRBJ2-4; D call uncertain. Germline CDR1 LNHDA, CDR2 SQIVND (reference sequence). With 7 bases removed from V and 1 base from J, the gap between germline ends came to 11 bases. This CDR3 spans 14 amino acids.

This chain links TRBV5-1 with TRBJ2-3, with TRBD2 matching 7 bases. Germline V gives CDR1 SGHRS, CDR2 YFSETQ. The CDR3 loop spans 15 amino acids. With V trimmed by 1 base and J by 1 base, 3 bases remained unmatched. The CDR3 DNA sequence: TGCGCCAGCAGCTTGTGGGGAGGGGGCACAGATACGCAGTATTTT. As protein: CASSLWGGGTDTQYF.

V is TRBV27 and J is TRBJ2-7, with 9 bases that match TRBD1. J gave up 2 bases and V 6 bases, and 8 bases lay outside the gene matches. Germline V gene lookup returns CDR1 MNHEY and CDR2 SMNVEV (reference sequence). The CDR3 extends over 15 amino acids. CDR3 coding DNA: TGTGCCAGCAGGCTAACAGGGGGCGAAACCTACGAGCAGTACTTC. It encodes CASRLTGGETYEQYF.

The table lists this clone with a few counts. This chain links TRBV10-3 with TRBJ1-1, with D hard to call. The CDR3 is 11 amino acids. Trimming took 3 bases from V and 9 from J, leaving 8 bases between them. Germline V gene sequence: CDR1 ENHRY, CDR2 SYGVKD. The CDR3 loop is CAISDATKAFF. The DNA of the CDR3 is TGTGCCATCAGTGATGCGACGAAAGCTTTCTTT.

Note on this clone: Additional DNA sequences in this sample encode the identical CDR3. The CDR3 loop reads CASSPQTGNTEAFF. The CDR3 DNA is TGTGCCAGCTCGCCCCAGACAGGGAACACTGAAGCTTTCTTT. The rearrangement links TRBV18 to TRBJ1-1; D might be TRBD1 (6 bases). The CDR3 is 14 amino acids. Germline V lookup: CDR1 KGHSH, CDR2 LQKENI. V gave up 6 bases and J gave up 1 base, with 12 bases separating them.